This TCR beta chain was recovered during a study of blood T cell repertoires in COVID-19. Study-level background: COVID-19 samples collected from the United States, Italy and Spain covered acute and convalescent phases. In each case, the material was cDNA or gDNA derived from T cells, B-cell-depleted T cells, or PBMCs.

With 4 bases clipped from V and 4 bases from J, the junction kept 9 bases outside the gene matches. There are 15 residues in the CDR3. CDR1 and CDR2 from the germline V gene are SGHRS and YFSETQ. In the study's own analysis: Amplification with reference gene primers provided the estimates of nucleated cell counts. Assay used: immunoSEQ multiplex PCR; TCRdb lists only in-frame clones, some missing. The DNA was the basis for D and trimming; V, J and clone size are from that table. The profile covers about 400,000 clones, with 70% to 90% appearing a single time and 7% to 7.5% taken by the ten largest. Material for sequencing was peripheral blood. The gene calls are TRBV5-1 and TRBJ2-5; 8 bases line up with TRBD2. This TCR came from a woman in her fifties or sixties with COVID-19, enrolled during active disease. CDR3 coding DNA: TGCGCCAGCAGCCCGTGGGCGGGGGGAGGAGAGACCCAGTACTTC. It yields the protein CASSPWAGGGETQYF.